Shown below are 13 T cell receptor beta chains from a single sample sequenced in a study of cytomegalovirus exposure and HLA in healthy donors. The PCR had 60 Vbeta and 13 Jbeta primers. Here immunoSEQ multiplex PCR was the method, and the copy in TCRdb shows in-frame clones only, minus some. The sample holds tens of thousands of clones, roughly 44% seen once. Sequencing input: PBMCs. These receptors were collected from a woman in her 50s in good health and CMV-seronegative.

The gene calls are TRBV5-1 and TRBJ2-5, with 8 bases aligning to TRBD2. Germline V CDR1 and CDR2: SGHRS, YFSETQ. After removal of 6 bases from V and 1 base from J, the junction contained 8 bases not matched to a gene. This CDR3 has 15 residues. CDR3 coding DNA: TGCGCCAGCACCTCCATAGCGGGGTCCCAAGAGACCCAGTACTTC. Translation: CASTSIAGSQETQYF.

The CDR3 is CASSLDRQSSYEQYF. DNA of the CDR3: TGCGCCAGCAGCTTGGACAGGCAGAGCTCCTACGAGCAGTACTTC. The chain has TRBV5-1 and TRBJ2-7; a weak D match, TRBD1 (5 bases). Looked up from germline, CDR1 is SGHRS and CDR2 is YFSETQ. The CDR3 consists of 15 residues. V lost 0 bases, J lost 0 bases, and 10 bases lay in between.

The chain uses TRBV7-9 and TRBJ2-1; 9 bases align to TRBD1. This CDR3 contains 15 residues. Per the germline V gene, CDR1 is SEHNR and CDR2 is FQNEAQ (reference sequence). Trimming at V came to 5 bases and at J to 0 bases, leaving 2 bases not matched to a gene. CDR3 amino acids: CASSAGQGSYNEQFF. In DNA form, the CDR3 reads TGTGCCAGCAGCGCGGGACAGGGCTCCTACAATGAGCAGTTCTTC.

This chain joins TRBV5-8 and TRBJ1-4, with TRBD1 identical over 9 bases. The CDR3 length is 14 residues. CDR1 is SGHTS, CDR2 YDEGEE, per germline. V lost 1 base to trimming and J lost 11 bases; unmatched junction nucleotides: 6. The CDR3 here is CASSLNRGRGKLFF. Written as DNA, the CDR3 is TGTGCCAGCAGCTTGAACAGGGGGCGCGGGAAACTGTTTTTT.

Comments on this clone: The same CDR3 arises from other DNA sequences in this sample as well. CDR3 region: CASSFGTGGPYEQYF. CDR3 nucleotides: TGTGCCAGCAGCTTCGGGACGGGGGGCCCGTACGAGCAGTACTTC. This sequence joins TRBV7-3 and TRBJ2-7, with D possibly matching TRBD2 (7 bases). CDR1 and CDR2 (germline): SGHTA, FQGTGA. Trimming stripped 3 bases from V and 4 bases from J, with 16 bases between. This CDR3 contains 15 residues.

The rearrangement links TRBV10-3 to TRBJ2-1, with TRBD2 matching over 8 bases. This CDR3 has 16 amino acids. Germline V gene lookup returns CDR1 ENHRY and CDR2 SYGVKD. J lost 7 bases, V lost 0 bases, and 8 bases had no gene match. CDR3 protein: CAISESVRGGWNEQFF. CDR3 sequence (DNA): TGTGCCATCAGTGAGTCTGTACGGGGGGGCTGGAATGAGCAGTTCTTC.

The V call is TRBV19, the J call TRBJ1-6, with 7 positions matching TRBD1. V lost 5 bases and J lost 7; bases outside the gene matches: 2. Germline CDR1 LNHDA, CDR2 SQIVND (reference sequence). The CDR3 contains 13 residues. The DNA for the CDR3 is TGTGCCAGTAGTGGCAGGGGGAATTCACCCCTCCACTTT. It translates to CASSGRGNSPLHF. The whole variable domain, remainder taken from reference TRBV19 and TRBJ1-6, is DGGITQSPKYLFRKEGQNVTLSCEQNLNHDAMYWYRQDPGQGLRLIYYSQIVNDFQKGDIAEGYSVSREKKESFPLTVTSAQKNPTAFYLCASSGRGNSPLHFGNGTRLTVT.

The V gene is TRBV28, the J gene TRBJ2-2, with D possibly TRBD1 on 5 matching bases. The V and J ends lost 7 bases and 5 bases respectively, with 11 bases between them. Germline V CDR1 and CDR2: MDHEN, SYDVKM. The CDR3 runs to 13 residues. DNA for the CDR3: TGTGCCAGCACTCGCGGACATACCGGGGAGCTGTTTTTT. Its protein product is CASTRGHTGELFF.

The genes are TRBV5-1 and TRBJ1-4; D remains unclear. Trimming shortened V by 5 bases and J by 8 bases, and 22 bases separated the two germline ends. Germline values: CDR1 SGHRS, CDR2 YFSETQ. This CDR3 region has 16 residues. As DNA, the CDR3 is TGCGCCAGCAGGGGGATCCCGGGAGGGCTTAACGAAAAACTGTTTTTT. Encoded protein: CASRGIPGGLNEKLFF.

This clone has a handful of counts. The chain has TRBV7-9 and TRBJ1-5, with 9 bases lining up with TRBD1. V lost 5 bases and J lost 4; bases outside the gene matches: 3. CDR3 length: 14 residues. Per germline, CDR1 SEHNR and CDR2 FQNEAQ (reference sequence). CDR3 DNA: TGTGCCAGCAGCGACGGGACAGGGAATCAGCCCCAGCATTTT. It translates to CASSDGTGNQPQHF.

The J gene is TRBJ2-2, the V gene TRBV5-3; 9 nucleotides line up with TRBD2. TRBV5-3 is marked as an open reading frame, function uncertain. The J segment lost 5 bases and the V segment lost 6 bases, leaving 8 bases of the junction unmatched. The length of the CDR3 is 15 residues. CDR3 coding DNA: TGTGCCAGAATCACTGGCGGGGGGGTGACCGGGGAGCTGTTTTTT. Amino acid sequence: CARITGGGVTGELFF.

The V gene is TRBV19, the J gene TRBJ2-5; 10 positions match TRBD2. The junction had 7 bases not matched to a gene; V was cut back by 6 bases and J by 0 bases. This CDR3 is built from 16 residues. Per germline, CDR1 LNHDA and CDR2 SQIVND (reference sequence). CDR3 DNA sequence: TGTGCCAGTAGCAATATTGGACTAGCGGACCAAGAGACCCAGTACTTC. Translation gives CASSNIGLADQETQYF.

This clone showed up just once. The rearrangement uses TRBV10-3 and TRBJ2-6; a possible D gene is TRBD2 (7 bases). With 3 bases removed from V and 0 bases from J, the gap between germline ends came to 18 bases. Germline CDR1 reads ENHRY; CDR2 reads SYGVKD. The CDR3 contains 19 residues. CDR3 sequence (DNA): TGTGCCATCAGTGAAAAAGGGGGGGGAGCTACCTCTGGGGCCAACGTCCTGACTTTC. Protein: CAISEKGGGATSGANVLTF.